Listed here are 19 T cell receptor beta chains from one sample, sequenced in a study of prognosis after radiotherapy for stage I lung cancer. By two-round multiplex PCR, the TCR beta CDR3 was amplified from genomic DNA. Round-one PCR had primers specific to each TRBV and TRBJ gene. MiXCR, applied by TCRdb to the multiplex PCR reads, yields one record per CDR3 protein. This sample yields roughly 12,000 distinct CDR3 sequences, of which approximately 40% are seen a single time; roughly two fifths belongs to the top ten. The sample consisted of PBMCs, taken before or after stereotactic body radiation therapy (not recorded which). The receptors were sampled from a donor at least 50 years old with non-small cell lung cancer.

This clonotype was seen at least ten times. The genes are TRBV19 and TRBJ2-1; D might be TRBD1 (6 bases). The CDR3 sequence is 15 residues long. V gave up 3 bases and J gave up 3 bases, with 12 bases separating them. Germline CDR1 and CDR2: LNHDA and SQIVND (reference sequence). DNA of the CDR3: TGTGCCAGTAGTATGCTGGGGGCGGGCTACAATGAGCAGTTCTTC. Translating gives CASSMLGAGYNEQFF.

This clonotype counts as medium-sized (0.01 to 0.1%). The chain joins TRBV6-9 to TRBJ1-1; a weak D match, TRBD1 (5 bases). Trimming took off 3 bases at V and 0 bases at J, with 11 bases between the two ends. The germline V gene encodes CDR1 MNHGY and CDR2 SVAAGI. This CDR3 spans 15 amino acids. The CDR3 region has the DNA TGTGCCAGCAGTTACCCAGGGATCATGAACACTGAAGCTTTCTTT. Its protein product is CASSYPGIMNTEAFF.

The chain links TRBV7-2 to TRBJ2-7; D possibly corresponds to TRBD2 (5 bases). Trimming took off 1 base at V and 7 bases at J, with 11 bases between the two ends. The CDR3 spans 13 residues. CDR1 and CDR2 (germline): SGHTA, FQGNSA. This CDR3 reads CASSLGRLGEQYF. CDR3 DNA: TGTGCCAGCAGCTTAGGGAGGCTAGGGGAGCAGTACTTC.

About this clonotype itself: A junction end diverges from the germline sequence, so it may reflect a read error. The chain links TRBV5-1 to TRBJ1-2; D may be TRBD1 (6 bases). The CDR3 contains 17 residues. Germline V gene lookup returns CDR1 SGHRS and CDR2 YFSETQ. The CDR3 DNA sequence: TGCGCCAGCAGCTTGGCCTCGGGACATGGGGTCCTCGACGGCTACGCCTTC. Translating gives CASSLASGHGVLDGYAF.

This clonotype was seen only a few times. At one end the junction does not follow the germline gene, possibly because of a read error. The chain couples TRBV12-3 or TRBV12-4 to TRBJ2-1; D is possibly TRBD2 (6 bases). The CDR3 extends over 15 amino acids. CDR3 region: CSSRPVVAVKGEQFF. Here the CDR3 DNA reads TGTTCCAGCAGGCCCGTGGTAGCGGTAAAGGGTGAGCAGTTCTTC.

This clonotype is judged medium-sized. The genes are TRBV28 and TRBJ1-5; D call uncertain. There are 12 residues in the CDR3. CDR1 is MDHEN and CDR2 is SYDVKM in the germline V gene. V was cut by 6 bases and J by 13 bases, with 16 bases left in between. CDR3 region: CASSPTYLAQHF. In DNA form, the CDR3 reads TGTGCCAGCAGCCCCACATACCTCGCGCAGCATTTT.

This clonotype was picked up a small number of times. This could be a read error, since a much larger clone is one nucleotide away. The gene calls are TRBV7-3 and TRBJ1-1; D remains unclear. Trimming stripped 0 bases from V and 4 bases from J, with 6 bases between. This CDR3 region has 13 residues. The germline CDR1 and CDR2 sequences are SGHTA and FQGTGA. DNA for the CDR3: TGTGCCAGCAGCTTAACGCCCCTCACTGAAGCTTTCTTT. Translation gives CASSLTPLTEAFF.

The gene calls are TRBV7-9 and TRBJ2-7; D unresolved. The V end was cut by 6 bases, the J end by 3 bases, with 12 bases between. The germline V gene has CDR1 SEHNR and CDR2 FQNEAQ (reference sequence). This CDR3 spans 13 amino acids. In DNA form, the CDR3 reads TGTGCCAGCAGTGCGCGTGACAACTACGAGCAGTACTTC. Amino acids: CASSARDNYEQYF.

For this clonotype: Its ends do not fully match the called genes, so a read error is possible. The V call is TRBV24-1, the J call TRBJ2-7; TRBD2 matches 7 bases. The CDR3 covers 14 residues. Germline V gene sequence: CDR1 KGHDR, CDR2 SFDVKD. CDR3 amino acids: CATSPAGPVYDQYF. The CDR3 nucleotides are TGTGCCACCAGTCCAGCGGGACCGGTCTACGATCAGTATTTC.

The J gene is TRBJ1-2, the V gene TRBV27, with no clear D. This CDR3 has 13 residues. The ends were cut back, 3 bases at V and 4 bases at J, with 9 bases in the middle. CDR1 is MNHEY, CDR2 SMNVEV, per germline (reference sequence). The CDR3 loop is CASSFGGLYGYTF. CDR3 DNA: TGTGCCAGCAGTTTTGGCGGCCTCTATGGCTACACCTTC.

The chain carries TRBV27 and TRBJ2-6, with D possibly being TRBD2 (6 bases). Between the trimmed V and J ends, which lost 3 bases and 10 bases, there was a span of 16 bases. CDR3 length equals 15 residues. The germline gives CDR1 MNHEY, CDR2 SMNVEV (reference sequence). The chain's CDR3 is CASSLAGPQWNVLTF. Here the CDR3 DNA reads TGTGCCAGCAGTTTGGCGGGACCCCAGTGGAACGTCCTGACTTTC.

This clonotype was counted many times. CDR3 bases: TGTGCCAGCCAAACCGGGACTAGCGCCCTGGGGACCTACAATGAGCAGTTCTTC. Residues: CASQTGTSALGTYNEQFF. The V and J genes are TRBV6-1 and TRBJ2-1; TRBD2 aligns across 10 bases. The germline gives CDR1 MNHNS, CDR2 SASEGT. The CDR3 sequence is 18 residues long. The ends lost 8 bases at V and 2 bases at J; junction bases unmatched: 15.

The table lists this clonotype with many counts. This chain uses TRBV7-3 with TRBJ2-3; possible D gene TRBD2, 5 bases. Germline CDR1 is SGHTA and CDR2 is FQGTGA. The CDR3 runs to 16 residues. V shed 2 bases and J shed 0 bases, with 12 bases lying between them. CDR3 amino acids: CASSLGGSTSTDTQYF. Here the CDR3 DNA reads TGTGCCAGCAGCTTAGGAGGCAGTACTAGCACAGATACGCAGTATTTT.

About this clonotype itself: At one end the junction does not follow the germline gene, possibly because of a read error. The chain carries TRBV7-3 and TRBJ2-2, with 8 bases aligning to TRBD2. The CDR3 covers 14 residues. From germline, CDR1 is SGHTA and CDR2 FQGTGA. The CDR3 coding sequence is TGTGCCAGCAACTCGGGAGGGCCCGCCGGGGAGCTGCTTTTT. Residues: CASNSGGPAGELLF.

This chain connects TRBV5-8 to TRBJ2-3; TRBD1 matches 7 bases. Germline CDR1 reads SGHTS; CDR2 reads YDEGEE. The J segment lost 0 bases and the V segment lost 4 bases, leaving 8 bases of the junction unmatched. This CDR3 spans 16 amino acids. The CDR3 spells CASSNRGMISTDTQYF. The CDR3 coding sequence is TGTGCCAGCAGCAACAGGGGTATGATTAGCACAGATACGCAGTATTTT.

This rearrangement joins TRBV6-1 to TRBJ2-1; tentatively, D is TRBD2 (5 bases). V lost 6 bases and J 3 bases, leaving 15 bases between the germline ends. CDR1 and CDR2 (germline): MNHNS, SASEGT. The CDR3 covers 15 residues. The CDR3 here is CASRRDTTYYNEQFF. The CDR3 DNA sequence: TGTGCCAGCAGGAGGGATACGACTTACTACAATGAGCAGTTCTTC.

This clonotype came up many times. The V call is TRBV29-1, the J call TRBJ1-1; no firm D call. Germline CDR1 is SQVTM and CDR2 is ANQGSEA. V dropped 5 bases and J dropped 2 bases, with 6 bases sitting between them. The CDR3 length is 11 residues. The CDR3 nucleotides are TGCAGCGTTCTGAGCAACACTGAAGCTTTCTTT. This codes for CSVLSNTEAFF.

This clonotype has a handful of counts. A far larger clone is one base from this, pointing to a likely read error. The chain combines TRBV6-2 or TRBV6-3 with TRBJ1-1, with 9 bases fitting TRBD1. Germline V gene lookup returns CDR1 MNHEY and CDR2 SVGEGT. The CDR3 runs to 12 residues. The CDR3 region has the DNA TGTGCCAGCAATACAGGGGGCACTAAAGCTTTCTTT. Translating it yields CASNTGGTKAFF.

On this clonotype itself: This sequence may be a read error, since a much larger clone differs from it by one base. The V call is TRBV10-2, the J call TRBJ1-2; D gene ambiguous. V gave up 5 bases and J gave up 8 bases, with 9 bases separating them. The CDR3 length is 11 residues. Per the germline V gene, CDR1 is WSHSY and CDR2 is SAAADI. CDR3 residues: CASSPLGGYTF. The CDR3 DNA follows: TGCGCCAGCAGTCCCCTTGGAGGCTACACCTTC.